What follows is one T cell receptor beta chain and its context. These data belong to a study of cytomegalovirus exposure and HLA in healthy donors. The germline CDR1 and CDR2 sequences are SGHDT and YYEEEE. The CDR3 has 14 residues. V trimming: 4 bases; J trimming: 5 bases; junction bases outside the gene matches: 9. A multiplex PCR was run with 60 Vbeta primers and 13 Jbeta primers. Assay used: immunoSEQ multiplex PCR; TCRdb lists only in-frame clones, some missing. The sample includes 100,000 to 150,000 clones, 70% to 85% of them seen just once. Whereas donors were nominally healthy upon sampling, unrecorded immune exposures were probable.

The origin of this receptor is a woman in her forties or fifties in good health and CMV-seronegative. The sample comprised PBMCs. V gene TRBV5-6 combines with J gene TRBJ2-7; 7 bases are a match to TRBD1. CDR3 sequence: CASSPTPRGNEQYF. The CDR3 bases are TGTGCCAGCAGCCCCACCCCCAGGGGGAACGAGCAGTACTTC.